The next 21 T cell receptor beta chains were all read from a single sample in a study of control samples from healthy donors and cancer patients (dated by TCRdb to 2018 to 2020). The protocol used for the library was the immunoSEQ multiplex PCR assay. Held by TCRdb, this immuneACCESS table contains in-frame sequences only and omits some clones. Under half of the omission traces to an unresolved V gene where checked; the cause of the rest is unknown. For this sample the table gives about 49,000 clones, of which about 92% were detected only once. The ten largest clones capture roughly 0.8% of the sample. The sequenced sample was PBMCs. Source of these receptors: a man aged 25 to 45 with colorectal cancer.

For the CDR3, the DNA is TGTGCCAGCAGCTTTTTACAGAGCTCTGGAAACACCATATATTTT. Translating it yields CASSFLQSSGNTIYF. This rearrangement joins TRBV7-2 to TRBJ1-3, with no clear D. The CDR3 loop spans 15 amino acids. The V end was cut by 3 bases, the J end by 0 bases, with 9 bases between. CDR1 is SGHTA, CDR2 FQGNSA, per germline.

The chain uses TRBV5-4 and TRBJ1-1; D gene uncertain. Germline CDR1 and CDR2: SGHNT and YYREEE (reference sequence). V was clipped by 0 bases and J by 0 bases, with 9 bases between them. This CDR3 has 15 residues. The CDR3 nucleotides are TGTGCCAGCAGCTTGGTTGGCGTCATGAACACTGAAGCTTTCTTT. Its translation is CASSLVGVMNTEAFF.

The rearrangement uses TRBV11-2 and TRBJ1-2; no reliable D call. Trimming removed 3 bases from V and 2 bases from J, with 10 bases in between. The CDR3 length is 14 residues. Per germline, CDR1 SGHAT and CDR2 FQNNGV. CDR3 loop: CASSLAGTNYGYTF. The CDR3 DNA follows: TGTGCCAGCAGCTTGGCAGGAACGAACTATGGCTACACCTTC.

This sequence joins TRBV19 and TRBJ2-3; 7 nucleotides line up with TRBD1. This CDR3 region has 13 residues. Trimming took 4 bases from V and 5 from J; bases not matched to a gene: 3. The germline CDR1 and CDR2 sequences are LNHDA and SQIVND (reference sequence). This CDR3 reads CASSTRDRDTQYF. The CDR3 coding sequence is TGTGCCAGTAGTACCCGGGACAGAGATACGCAGTATTTT. Full variable domain (outside the CDR3, taken from reference TRBV19 and TRBJ2-3): DGGITQSPKYLFRKEGQNVTLSCEQNLNHDAMYWYRQDPGQGLRLIYYSQIVNDFQKGDIAEGYSVSREKKESFPLTVTSAQKNPTAFYLCASSTRDRDTQYFGPGTRLTVL.

V and J are TRBV7-2 and TRBJ2-3; 9 bases are shared with TRBD2. The CDR3 is 15 amino acids. Trimming at V came to 1 base and at J to 6 bases, leaving 5 bases not matched to a gene. Germline V gene data show CDR1 as SGHTA and CDR2 as FQGNSA. The CDR3 sequence: CASSLGAGGWDTQYF. The CDR3 DNA sequence: TGTGCCAGCAGCTTAGGAGCGGGGGGCTGGGATACGCAGTATTTT. Complete variable domain (other parts from reference TRBV7-2 and TRBJ2-3): GAGVSQSPSNKVTEKGKDVELRCDPISGHTALYWYRQSLGQGLEFLIYFQGNSAPDKSGLPSDRFSAERTGGSVSTLTIQRTQQEDSAVYLCASSLGAGGWDTQYFGPGTRLTVL.

The chain carries TRBV9 and TRBJ1-5, with TRBD1 matching 8 bases. The CDR3 extends over 14 amino acids. The trim removed 4 bases at V and 4 bases at J, leaving 4 bases unmatched. CDR1 and CDR2 (germline): SGDLS, YYNGEE. CDR3 loop: CASSLGQDNQPQHF. The CDR3 region has the DNA TGTGCCAGCAGCTTGGGACAGGATAATCAGCCCCAGCATTTT.

The chain links TRBV7-2 to TRBJ2-7; TRBD1 aligns across 8 bases. The junction had 9 bases not matched to a gene; V was cut back by 5 bases and J by 3 bases. Germline lookup yields CDR1 SGHTA and CDR2 FQGNSA. CDR3 length: 15 amino acids. The CDR3 sequence: CASSRADRVYYEQYF. CDR3 sequence (DNA): TGTGCCAGCAGCCGTGCGGACAGGGTGTACTACGAGCAGTACTTC.

This sequence joins TRBV6-5 and TRBJ1-3; tentative D call: TRBD1 (5 bases). The length of the CDR3 is 15 residues. Germline CDR1 and CDR2: MNHEY and SVGAGI. The V end was cut by 6 bases, the J end by 0 bases, with 12 bases between. CDR3 nucleotides: TGTGCCAGCAGAGTGGGACCGGCCTCTGGAAACACCATATATTTT. It is translated as CASRVGPASGNTIYF.

J is TRBJ2-3 and V is TRBV7-2; D is tentatively TRBD1 or TRBD2 (5 bases each). CDR1 is SGHTA, CDR2 FQGNSA, per germline. The CDR3 consists of 15 residues. The V gene lost 6 bases and the J gene lost 4 bases, with 17 bases spanning the gap. CDR3 sequence: CASRGDFYTADTQYF. In DNA, the CDR3 is TGTGCCAGCAGGGGGGATTTCTATACAGCAGATACGCAGTATTTT.

This clone was observed once. CDR3 region: CASSLSPTVNTEAFF. CDR3 DNA sequence: TGTGCCAGCAGCTTAAGTCCGACGGTGAACACTGAAGCTTTCTTT. J is TRBJ1-1 and V is TRBV7-2; D not certain. The V end was cut by 2 bases, the J end by 0 bases, with 10 bases between. The germline gives CDR1 SGHTA, CDR2 FQGNSA. The CDR3 totals 15 residues.

The genes are TRBV7-2 and TRBJ2-3; D may be TRBD2 (6 bases). CDR1 is SGHTA and CDR2 is FQGNSA in the germline V gene. V was shortened by 5 bases and J by 0 bases, with 9 bases between the two germline ends. This CDR3 is built from 14 residues. The CDR3 nucleotides read TGTGCCAGCAGCCCCGGGACTAGCACAGATACGCAGTATTTT. This translates into CASSPGTSTDTQYF. Full variable domain (missing parts from reference TRBV7-2 and TRBJ2-3): GAGVSQSPSNKVTEKGKDVELRCDPISGHTALYWYRQSLGQGLEFLIYFQGNSAPDKSGLPSDRFSAERTGGSVSTLTIQRTQQEDSAVYLCASSPGTSTDTQYFGPGTRLTVL.

This sequence joins TRBV5-8 and TRBJ2-1; D may be TRBD1 or TRBD2 (6 bases each). This CDR3 is 15 amino acids long. V was cut by 1 base and J by 8 bases, with 16 bases left in between. CDR1 is SGHTS, CDR2 YDEGEE, per germline. The CDR3: CASSLSGFGGYEQFF. The CDR3 coding sequence is TGTGCCAGCAGCTTGTCCGGATTCGGGGGCTATGAGCAGTTCTTC. The whole variable domain, filled in from reference TRBV5-8 and TRBJ2-1, reads EAGVTQSPTHLIKTRGQQATLRCSPISGHTSVYWYQQALGLGLQFLLWYDEGEERNRGNFPPRFSGRQFPNYSSELNVNALELEDSALYLCASSLSGFGGYEQFFGPGTRLTVL.

This chain links TRBV7-9 with TRBJ2-5; a weak D match, TRBD1 (5 bases). Germline V lookup: CDR1 SEHNR, CDR2 FQNEAQ (reference sequence). The CDR3 is made up of 13 amino acids. Trimming cost V 3 bases and J 5 bases, with 10 bases left between them. The CDR3 sequence is CASSFPRVETQYF. In DNA, the CDR3 is TGTGCCAGCAGCTTCCCCAGGGTGGAGACCCAGTACTTC.

The gene calls are TRBV5-4 and TRBJ2-1, with TRBD2 matching 8 bases. CDR3 length equals 15 residues. Germline CDR1 reads SGHNT; CDR2 reads YYREEE (reference sequence). V lost 4 bases, J lost 1 base, and 4 bases stayed unmatched. The CDR3 nucleotides are TGTGCCAGCAGCCTCGGGGGGGGTTCCTACAATGAGCAGTTCTTC. Translating gives CASSLGGGSYNEQFF.

Only one count was recorded for this clone. The chain carries TRBV19 and TRBJ1-5, with 9 bases aligning to TRBD1. J was trimmed by 3 bases and V by 6 bases; bases with no gene match: 9. Germline CDR1 is LNHDA and CDR2 is SQIVND (reference sequence). This CDR3 region has 16 residues. For the CDR3, the DNA is TGTGCCAGTAGGAAACTCCGGGACAGGGACAATCAGCCCCAGCATTTT. Protein: CASRKLRDRDNQPQHF.

V and J are TRBV6-5 and TRBJ2-7; D call uncertain. Trimming took off 6 bases at V and 5 bases at J, with 20 bases between the two ends. This CDR3 has 15 residues. Germline V gives CDR1 MNHEY, CDR2 SVGAGI. Written as DNA, the CDR3 is TGTGCCAGCAGCTACCGGGCCCCGTACGCCAACGAGCAGTACTTC. It is translated as CASSYRAPYANEQYF.

The chain carries TRBV27 and TRBJ1-3; D may be TRBD1 (6 bases). Trimming took 5 bases from V and 0 from J, leaving 14 bases between them. CDR3 length equals 16 residues. Germline V lookup: CDR1 MNHEY, CDR2 SMNVEV (reference sequence). In DNA, the CDR3 is TGTGCCAGCAGTCCAGACAGGCGACGCTCTGGAAACACCATATATTTT. Translated, it gives CASSPDRRRSGNTIYF.

CDR3 sequence: CASLGQGIREAGYTF. CDR3 nucleotide sequence: TGTGCCAGTCTGGGACAGGGGATCCGGGAGGCTGGCTACACCTTC. The V gene is TRBV19, the J gene TRBJ1-2, with TRBD1 identical over 10 bases. Germline V lookup: CDR1 LNHDA, CDR2 SQIVND (reference sequence). The CDR3 sequence is 15 residues long. After removal of 8 bases from V and 7 bases from J, the junction contained 13 bases not matched to a gene.

The chain employs TRBV11-2 and TRBJ1-6; tentative D call: TRBD1 (5 bases). V dropped 3 bases and J dropped 10 bases, with 13 bases sitting between them. The CDR3 is 14 residues long. In germline, CDR1 is SGHAT, CDR2 FQNNGV. The CDR3 protein is CASSLMGGNSPLHF. In nucleotides, the CDR3 is TGTGCCAGCAGCTTGATGGGGGGGAACTCACCCCTCCACTTT.

This clone has just one count. This chain links TRBV4-3 with TRBJ1-2; 9 nucleotides agree with TRBD1. The CDR3 is 15 amino acids. Trimming removed 5 bases from V and 2 bases from J; junction bases left unmatched: 6. Germline CDR1 LGHNA, CDR2 YSLEER. The CDR3 DNA follows: TGCGCCAGCAGCGAATCGGGACAGGGAAACTATGGCTACACCTTC. Its translation is CASSESGQGNYGYTF.

V is TRBV20-1 and J is TRBJ1-1; D gene uncertain. V was cut by 3 bases and J by 1 base, with 9 bases left in between. The germline CDR1 and CDR2 sequences are DFQATT and SNEGSKA (reference sequence). CDR3 size: 13 residues. This CDR3 is CSASGVPNTEAFF. As DNA, the CDR3 is TGCAGTGCTAGTGGAGTACCGAACACTGAAGCTTTCTTT.